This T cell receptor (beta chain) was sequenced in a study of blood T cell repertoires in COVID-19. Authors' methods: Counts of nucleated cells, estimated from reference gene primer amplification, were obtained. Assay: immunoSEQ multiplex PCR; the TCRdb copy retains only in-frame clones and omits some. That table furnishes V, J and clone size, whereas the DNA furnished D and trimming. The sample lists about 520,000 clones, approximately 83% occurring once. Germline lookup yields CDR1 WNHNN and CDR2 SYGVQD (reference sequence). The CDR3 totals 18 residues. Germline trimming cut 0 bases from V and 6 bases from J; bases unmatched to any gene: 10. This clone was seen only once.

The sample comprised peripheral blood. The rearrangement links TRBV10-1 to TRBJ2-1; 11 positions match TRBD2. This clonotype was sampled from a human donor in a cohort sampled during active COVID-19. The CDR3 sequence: CASSESVATSGVRNEQFF. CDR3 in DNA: TGCGCCAGCAGTGAGTCGGTTGCGACTAGCGGGGTACGCAATGAGCAGTTCTTC.